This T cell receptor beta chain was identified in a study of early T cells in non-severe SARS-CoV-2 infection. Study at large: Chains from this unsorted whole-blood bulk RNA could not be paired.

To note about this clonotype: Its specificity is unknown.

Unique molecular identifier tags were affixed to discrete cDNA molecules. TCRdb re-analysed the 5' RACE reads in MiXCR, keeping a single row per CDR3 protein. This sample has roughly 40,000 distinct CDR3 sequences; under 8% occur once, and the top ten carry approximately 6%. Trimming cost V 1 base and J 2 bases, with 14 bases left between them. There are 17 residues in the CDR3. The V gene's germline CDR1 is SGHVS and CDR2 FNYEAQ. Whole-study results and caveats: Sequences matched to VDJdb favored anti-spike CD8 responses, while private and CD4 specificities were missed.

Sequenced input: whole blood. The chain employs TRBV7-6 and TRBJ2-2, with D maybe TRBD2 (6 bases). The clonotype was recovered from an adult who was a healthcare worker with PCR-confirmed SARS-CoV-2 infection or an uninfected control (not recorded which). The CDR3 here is CASSLVPQRVNTGELFF. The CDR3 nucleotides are TGTGCCAGCAGCTTAGTTCCCCAGCGGGTCAACACCGGGGAGCTGTTTTTT.